This T cell receptor (beta chain) came from a study of blood T cell repertoires in COVID-19. As for the study in general: Samples representing acute and convalescent COVID-19 were sourced from the United States, Italy and Spain. Sample material is recorded as cDNA or gDNA derived from T cells, B-cell-depleted T cells, or PBMCs.

V shed 5 bases and J shed 0 bases, with 9 bases lying between them. This CDR3 region has 14 residues. Germline CDR1 and CDR2: SNHLY and FYNNEI. As processed by the authors: Reference gene primer amplification gave nucleated cell count estimates. Sequenced by immunoSEQ multiplex PCR; TCRdb stores in-frame clones only, minus some. The V and J calls and clone size are taken from that table; D and trimming were inferred from the DNA. The sample carries about 160,000 clones, around 85% recorded once. The sample taken for sequencing was peripheral blood. The chain joins TRBV2 to TRBJ2-3; no reliable D call. This TCR derives from a man in his 60s who had recovered from COVID-19. CDR3 DNA sequence: TGTGCCAGCAGTCCTCTAGTGAGCACAGATACGCAGTATTTT. Amino acids: CASSPLVSTDTQYF.